This TCR beta chain was recovered during a study of CD8 T cells in Susac syndrome. The CDR3 extends over 15 amino acids. V was pared by 5 bases and J by 4 bases, with 12 bases of the junction left unmatched. Looked up from germline, CDR1 is DFQATT and CDR2 is SNEGSKA (reference sequence). Reverse transcription of roughly 0.5 to 1 ug RNA used random hexamers. Each CDR3 protein is one row after TCRdb ran MiXCR on the immunoSEQ multiplex PCR reads. The sample contains roughly 190,000 distinct CDR3 sequences, about 95% of which appear only once. V and J are TRBV20-1 and TRBJ2-5; 8 positions agree with TRBD2. Sequencing used CD4+ T cells from PBMCs. The TCR sequence derives from a human donor in good health. The CDR3 region is CSAPGAGGLGETQYF. The CDR3 DNA is TGCAGTGCTCCGGGGGCGGGAGGACTGGGAGAGACCCAGTACTTC.